Listed below are T cell receptor beta chains from one sample, sequenced in a study of blood T cell repertoires in COVID-19. Profiling relied on immunoSEQ multiplex PCR, and the TCRdb table lists in-frame clones only, not all of them. The data contain more than 110,000 clones, roughly 89% of them singletons. Sequenced input: PBMCs or T cells enriched from blood (not recorded which). The receptors derive from a man aged 45 to 65 who had recovered from COVID-19. The CDR3 runs from the conserved cysteine through the conserved F or W. D genes are given only for firm matches. Clone size is not always given. Where it is, it says once, few, many or a class for expanded clones.

TRBD1,.,TRBV5-1,TRBJ1-5,CASSTGQGSQPQHF,TGCGCCAGCAGCACGGGACAGGGAAGTCAGCCCCAGCATTTT
.,.,TRBV11-3,TRBJ2-2,CASKLRLDAGELFF,TGTGCCAGCAAACTCAGGCTCGACGCCGGGGAGCTGTTTTTT
TRBD2,.,TRBV28,TRBJ2-3,CASSTNRLAGYTDTQYF,TGTGCCAGCAGCACCAATAGACTAGCGGGGTACACAGATACGCAGTATTTT
TRBD1,once,TRBV5-8,TRBJ1-1,CASSPNDRGTTEAFF,TGTGCCAGCAGCCCGAATGACAGGGGCACCACTGAAGCTTTCTTT
TRBD2,.,TRBV4-3,TRBJ2-5,CASSQEGGETQYF,TGCGCCAGCAGCCAAGAGGGGGGGGAGACCCAGTACTTC
.,.,TRBV11-2,TRBJ1-1,CASSLFGGGTEAFF,TGTGCCAGCAGCTTATTCGGGGGGGGCACTGAAGCTTTCTTT
TRBD1,few,TRBV28,TRBJ1-1,CASSDRGLNTEAFF,TGTGCCAGCAGTGACAGGGGGTTGAACACTGAAGCTTTCTTT
TRBD1,.,TRBV7-7,TRBJ2-5,CASSFPGTGEQTQYF,TGTGCTAGCAGCTTCCCCGGGACAGGGGAACAGACCCAGTACTTC
.,few,TRBV5-4,TRBJ2-1,CASTQRSSYNEQFF,TGTGCCAGCACTCAGCGAAGCTCCTACAATGAGCAGTTCTTC
.,.,TRBV21-1,TRBJ2-5,CASSKLGQGQETQYF,TGTGCCAGCAGCAAATTGGGGCAGGGACAAGAGACCCAGTACTTC
.,.,TRBV7-2,TRBJ1-3,CASSLDLGRGNTIYF,TGTGCCAGCAGCTTAGATCTAGGGAGAGGAAACACCATATATTTT
.,.,TRBV14,TRBJ1-1,CASSQRVGNTEAFF,TGTGCCAGCAGCCAGCGGGTGGGGAACACTGAAGCTTTCTTT
.,few,TRBV5-6,TRBJ2-4,CASSLVSGVVAKNIQYF,TGTGCCAGCAGCTTGGTTTCAGGGGTGGTAGCCAAAAACATTCAGTACTTC
TRBD1,.,TRBV5-1,TRBJ2-5,CASSVGTGAETQYF,TGCGCCAGCAGCGTAGGGACAGGGGCAGAGACCCAGTACTTC
.,.,TRBV6-5,TRBJ1-2,CASRFLGQAGGGYTF,TGTGCCAGCCGCTTCCTGGGGCAGGCTGGTGGTGGCTACACCTTC
.,.,TRBV19,TRBJ2-1,CASNSAGALGKFF,TGTGCCAGTAATTCTGCAGGGGCCCTTGGTAAGTTCTTC
.,.,TRBV7-9,TRBJ1-1,CASSLGRGNTEAFF,TGTGCCAGCAGCCTAGGGAGGGGGAACACTGAAGCTTTCTTT
.,.,TRBV7-9,TRBJ1-1,CASSSQGQHTEAFF,TGTGCCAGCAGCTCGCAAGGACAGCACACTGAAGCTTTCTTT
TRBD1,.,TRBV6-5,TRBJ1-4,CASTKAQGHEKLFF,TGTGCCAGCACCAAGGCACAGGGGCATGAAAAACTGTTTTTT
.,.,TRBV27,TRBJ1-2,CASHAGTNYGYTF,TGTGCCAGCCATGCGGGGACTAACTATGGCTACACCTTC
.,few,TRBV28,TRBJ1-4,CASISGTIGEKLFF,TGTGCCAGCATCTCTGGGACTATAGGCGAAAAACTGTTTTTT
TRBD1,.,TRBV10-3,TRBJ1-1,CAISWDRGRTEAFF,TGTGCCATCAGTTGGGACAGGGGGCGCACTGAAGCTTTCTTT
TRBD1,.,TRBV9,TRBJ2-4,CASSVGTEKNIQYF,TGTGCCAGCAGCGTGGGGACAGAAAAAAACATTCAGTACTTC
TRBD2,.,TRBV19,TRBJ2-1,CASSQLAGGTLNEQFF,TGTGCCAGTAGTCAACTAGCGGGAGGGACCTTGAATGAGCAGTTCTTC
TRBD1,once,TRBV5-1,TRBJ1-5,CASSLWGQGDQPQHF,TGCGCCAGCAGCTTGTGGGGACAGGGGGACCAGCCCCAGCATTTT
TRBD1,.,TRBV28,TRBJ2-1,CASSFQPPSDRGHEQFF,TGTGCCAGCAGTTTCCAGCCCCCCTCCGACAGGGGACATGAGCAGTTCTTC
.,.,TRBV10-3,TRBJ2-2,CAIGQNTGELFF,TGTGCCATCGGGCAGAACACCGGGGAGCTGTTTTTT
TRBD1,.,TRBV28,TRBJ1-2,CASRGGQGGYGYTF,TGTGCCAGCAGAGGGGGACAGGGAGGCTATGGCTACACCTTC
TRBD1,.,TRBV7-3,TRBJ1-1,CASSPGQGLEAFF,TGTGCCAGCAGCCCAGGACAGGGACTTGAAGCTTTCTTT
.,.,TRBV24-1,TRBJ1-1,CATSDLSGRRDTEAFF,TGTGCCACCAGTGATTTGAGCGGCAGGAGGGACACTGAAGCTTTCTTT
TRBD2,.,TRBV6-2/TRBV6-3,TRBJ2-1,CASSKPSGSWGNEQFF,TGTGCCAGCAGTAAACCCAGCGGGAGTTGGGGCAATGAGCAGTTCTTC
.,.,TRBV7-2,TRBJ1-2,CASSRAGNGYGYTF,TGTGCCAGCAGCCGGGCCGGGAATGGCTATGGCTACACCTTC
.,.,TRBV10-2,TRBJ1-1,CASKLNRANTEAFF,TGCGCCAGCAAATTAAACAGGGCGAACACTGAAGCTTTCTTT
TRBD2,.,TRBV28,TRBJ2-1,CASSSLSRGSSYNEQFF,TGTGCCAGCAGTTCCCTCTCGCGGGGGAGCTCCTACAATGAGCAGTTCTTC
TRBD2,once,TRBV24-1,TRBJ2-3,CATSDNGRDWDTQYF,TGTGCCACCAGTGATAACGGGAGGGATTGGGATACGCAGTATTTT
TRBD1,.,TRBV19,TRBJ1-2,CASSGTAKAVFGYTF,TGTGCCAGTAGCGGGACAGCCAAAGCGGTGTTTGGCTACACCTTC
TRBD1,.,TRBV18,TRBJ1-1,CASSPRVGTGAQNTEAFF,TGTGCCAGCTCACCACGGGTGGGGACAGGGGCGCAGAACACTGAAGCTTTCTTT
.,few,TRBV4-1,TRBJ1-1,CASNQNSGYTEAFF,TGCGCCAGCAATCAAAATTCAGGGTACACTGAAGCTTTCTTT
TRBD1,few,TRBV18,TRBJ2-5,CASSPRGLQETQYF,TGTGCCAGCTCACCCAGGGGGCTTCAAGAGACCCAGTACTTC
.,medium-sized,TRBV6-6,TRBJ1-5,CASSYQAGMGQPQHF,TGTGCCAGCAGTTACCAGGCGGGGATGGGTCAGCCCCAGCATTTT
TRBD1,.,TRBV7-2,TRBJ2-2,CASSINRGHRAGELFF,TGTGCCAGCAGCATAAACAGGGGGCATCGGGCCGGGGAGCTGTTTTTT
TRBD2,.,TRBV3-1/TRBV3-2,TRBJ2-2,CASSQEGLAGGHTGELFF,TGTGCCAGCAGCCAAGAGGGACTAGCGGGGGGGCATACCGGGGAGCTGTTTTTT
.,.,TRBV29-1,TRBJ2-1,CSVGSGHIVLF,TGCAGCGTTGGCTCAGGCCATATCGTCCTCTTC
TRBD2,.,TRBV30,TRBJ2-1,CALDTSTSGGPRGQFF,TGTGCCCTAGACACATCGACTAGCGGGGGGCCCCGGGGGCAGTTCTTC
TRBD2,.,TRBV19,TRBJ2-1,CASSMSSGRSSVGSYNEQFF,TGTGCCAGTAGTATGTCAAGCGGGAGGAGTTCCGTGGGCTCCTACAATGAGCAGTTCTTC
TRBD1,.,TRBV5-4,TRBJ1-2,CASSSGTEISNYGYTF,TGTGCCAGCAGCTCCGGGACAGAGATCTCTAACTATGGCTACACCTTC
TRBD2,.,TRBV28,TRBJ2-1,CASSVAGGPGNEQFF,TGTGCCAGCAGTGTAGCGGGAGGGCCAGGGAATGAGCAGTTCTTC
.,.,TRBV7-3,TRBJ1-4,CASSLRGGVGKLFF,TGTGCCAGCAGCCTAAGGGGCGGAGTTGGAAAACTGTTTTTT
.,.,TRBV24-1,TRBJ2-1,CATSSSFEQFF,TGTGCCACCAGTTCCTCCTTTGAGCAGTTCTTC
TRBD2,once,TRBV19,TRBJ2-2,CASSGAGGHTGELFF,TGTGCCAGTAGCGGAGCGGGGGGCCATACCGGGGAGCTGTTTTTT
.,.,TRBV18,TRBJ1-5,CASSSKADWNRPQHF,TGTGCCAGCTCATCAAAAGCGGACTGGAATCGACCCCAGCATTTT
TRBD2,few,TRBV2,TRBJ2-7,CASSEIILGGSYEQYF,TGTGCCAGCAGTGAGATCATATTGGGAGGGTCCTACGAGCAGTACTTC
.,.,TRBV6-5,TRBJ2-5,CASRAEVTETQYF,TGTGCCAGCAGGGCGGAGGTGACGGAGACCCAGTACTTC
TRBD2,.,TRBV27,TRBJ2-3,CASSTRASGDTTDTQYF,TGTGCCAGCAGTACTCGGGCTAGCGGGGACACCACAGATACGCAGTATTTT
.,.,TRBV27,TRBJ2-3,CASSQPSSGTDTQYF,TGTGCCAGCAGTCAACCCTCTTCGGGCACAGATACGCAGTATTTT
.,.,TRBV7-2,TRBJ2-5,CASSLVTDNQETQYF,TGTGCCAGCAGCTTAGTTACAGACAACCAAGAGACCCAGTACTTC
.,.,TRBV5-1,TRBJ2-1,CASSLAGTTTPISYNEQFF,TGCGCCAGCAGCTTGGCGGGGACAACTACCCCCATCTCCTACAATGAGCAGTTCTTC
.,.,TRBV14,TRBJ2-1,CASSQDSLHNEQFF,TGTGCCAGCAGCCAAGATAGCCTACACAATGAGCAGTTCTTC
.,.,TRBV11-2,TRBJ2-3,CASSSLRGSADTQYF,TGTGCCAGCAGCTCACTCAGGGGTAGTGCAGATACGCAGTATTTT
TRBD1,.,TRBV6-5,TRBJ2-2,CASRDREKKLFF,TGTGCCAGCAGGGACAGGGAGAAGAAGCTGTTTTTT